A single sample is the source of the 10 T cell receptor beta chains below, sequenced in a study of blood T cell repertoires in COVID-19. The assay was immunoSEQ multiplex PCR, and TCRdb's table has in-frame clones only and misses some. The profile shows about 130,000 clones, roughly 82% of them singletons. Sequenced material: peripheral blood. These receptors originate from a human donor in a cohort sampled during active COVID-19.

In DNA, the CDR3 is TGTGCCAGCAGCCGGGGGGGAGCGGACTCCTACAATGAGCAGTTCTTC. Residues: CASSRGGADSYNEQFF. The V gene is TRBV7-3, the J gene TRBJ2-1; 8 nucleotides agree with TRBD2. CDR3 length: 16 amino acids. CDR1 is SGHTA, CDR2 FQGTGA, per germline. The J segment lost 0 bases and the V segment lost 5 bases, leaving 6 bases of the junction unmatched.

The CDR3: CATSGGSNQPQHF. CDR3 DNA: TGTGCCACCAGCGGAGGTAGCAATCAGCCCCAGCATTTT. This rearrangement joins TRBV24-1 to TRBJ1-5; no reliable D call. CDR1 is KGHDR and CDR2 is SFDVKD in the germline V gene. This CDR3 is 13 amino acids long. V was trimmed by 7 bases and J by 0 bases, leaving 6 bases between them.

The chain links TRBV18 to TRBJ2-7; 10 nucleotides line up with TRBD1. The germline V gene has CDR1 KGHSH and CDR2 LQKENI. J gave up 7 bases and V 2 bases, and 2 bases lay outside the gene matches. This CDR3 contains 13 residues. This CDR3 reads CASSPRTGGEQYF. The CDR3 DNA sequence: TGTGCCAGCTCACCAAGGACAGGGGGAGAGCAGTACTTC.

The V and J genes are TRBV24-1 and TRBJ2-6; no reliable D call. CDR1 and CDR2 (germline): KGHDR, SFDVKD. The CDR3 is 16 amino acids. Trimming left V 5 bases short and J 0 bases short, with 10 bases between. The CDR3 loop is CATSAGLYSGANVLTF. The CDR3 DNA reads TGTGCCACCAGTGCCGGTCTTTACTCTGGGGCCAACGTCCTGACTTTC.

For the CDR3, the DNA is TGTGCCAGTAGTATAGCAGGGCGAGGAGAGACCCAGTACTTC. The encoded protein is CASSIAGRGETQYF. The V and J genes are TRBV19 and TRBJ2-5, with D possibly being TRBD1 (5 bases). Germline V gene data show CDR1 as LNHDA and CDR2 as SQIVND (reference sequence). The CDR3 covers 14 residues. The V end lost 1 base, the J end lost 4 bases, and 10 bases lay between the germline ends.

The chain couples TRBV6-6 to TRBJ1-5, with a weak D call TRBD1 (6 bases). Germline values: CDR1 MNHNY, CDR2 SVGAGI (reference sequence). V was clipped by 2 bases and J by 4 bases, with 15 bases between them. The CDR3 is 16 residues long. This CDR3 is CASSYATGQRNQPQHF. In nucleotides, the CDR3 is TGTGCCAGCAGTTACGCCACAGGACAGCGGAATCAGCCCCAGCATTTT.

This chain connects TRBV18 to TRBJ2-3; 8 positions agree with TRBD2. The J segment lost 5 bases and the V segment lost 3 bases, leaving 7 bases of the junction unmatched. The CDR3 covers 15 residues. Germline V gene data show CDR1 as KGHSH and CDR2 as LQKENI. The CDR3 loop is CASSPGRAFIDTQYF. The CDR3 DNA follows: TGTGCCAGCTCACCCGGGAGGGCCTTTATAGATACGCAGTATTTT.

This rearrangement joins TRBV11-2 to TRBJ2-7, with TRBD2 identical over 9 bases. This CDR3 is built from 18 residues. The germline gives CDR1 SGHAT, CDR2 FQNNGV. Trimming at V came to 4 bases and at J to 4 bases, leaving 17 bases not matched to a gene. CDR3 bases: TGTGCCAGCAGCTCCTTTATAGGGGCGGGAGGGCCTGGATACGAGCAGTACTTC. Amino acid sequence: CASSSFIGAGGPGYEQYF.

The chain uses TRBV19 and TRBJ2-7; maybe TRBD2 (6 bases). The ends were cut back, 1 base at V and 2 bases at J, with 9 bases in the middle. The CDR3 is made up of 14 amino acids. In germline, CDR1 is LNHDA, CDR2 SQIVND (reference sequence). The CDR3 coding sequence is TGTGCCAGTAGTATAGGGGGAGGCCCCTACGAGCAGTACTTC. Translation gives CASSIGGGPYEQYF.

J is TRBJ2-3 and V is TRBV5-1; D might be TRBD2 (5 bases). The CDR3 covers 16 residues. Germline CDR1 is SGHRS and CDR2 is YFSETQ. V was trimmed by 0 bases and J by 4 bases, leaving 15 bases between them. The CDR3 DNA reads as TGCGCCAGCAGCTTGGTTATACTAGAGGGAGCAGATACGCAGTATTTT. This gives the protein CASSLVILEGADTQYF.